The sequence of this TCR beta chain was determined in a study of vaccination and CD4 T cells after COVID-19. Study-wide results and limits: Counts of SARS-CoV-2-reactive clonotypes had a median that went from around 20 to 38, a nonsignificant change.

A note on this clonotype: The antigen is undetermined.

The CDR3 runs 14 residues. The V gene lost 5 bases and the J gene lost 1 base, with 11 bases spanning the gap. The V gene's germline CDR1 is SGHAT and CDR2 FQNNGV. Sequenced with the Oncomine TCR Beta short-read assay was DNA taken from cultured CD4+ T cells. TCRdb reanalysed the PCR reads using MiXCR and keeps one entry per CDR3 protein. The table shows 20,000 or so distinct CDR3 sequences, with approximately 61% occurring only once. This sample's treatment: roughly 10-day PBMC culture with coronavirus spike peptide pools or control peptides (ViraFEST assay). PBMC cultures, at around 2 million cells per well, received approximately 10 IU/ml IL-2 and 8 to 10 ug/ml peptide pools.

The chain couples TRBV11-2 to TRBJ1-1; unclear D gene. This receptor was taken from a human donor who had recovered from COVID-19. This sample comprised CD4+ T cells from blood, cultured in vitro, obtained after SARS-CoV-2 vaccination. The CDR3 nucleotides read TGTGCCAGCAGCGCACAGATAACGAACACTGAAGCTTTCTTT. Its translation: CASSAQITNTEAFF.